This T cell receptor beta chain was obtained from a study of CXCR3-negative and CXCR3-positive naive CD8 T cells (dated 2019 in TCRdb). Regarding the complete study: Approximately 130 million TRB reads were obtained in total, roughly 1.5 +/- 0.3 million reads per library. For the TRBV-TRBJ cluster analysis, the naive subsets came from roughly 5 donors, while the memory cells came from 3 donors. Data from some twelve donors, pooled across two independent experiments, went into the diversity and physicochemical repertoire analyses.

Study-level results and caveats: Freshly isolated PBMCs were used for most assays because CXCR3 expression partially decreased after cryopreservation. Compared with CXCR3-negative naive cells, CXCR3-positive naive cells had TRB CDR3s with higher hydrophobicity (lower Kidera factor 4), lower energy, and higher strength and volume indices. Because surface CD5, which is linked to self-reactivity in mice, was comparable between the naive subsets, TCR interaction strength was also inferred from the physicochemical properties of TRB CDR3s. Comparably high repertoire diversity was found in both naive subsets, whereas much lower repertoire diversity was found in memory CD8+ T cells. Within the same donor, TRBV-TRBJ usage looked similar between naive CXCR3-negative and CXCR3-positive cells, but memory cells had distinct patterns.

Each CD8+ T cell subset was flow-sorted in triplicate, and 300,000 or so cells per subset were placed directly into RLT lysis buffer. To keep memory contaminants out, a stringent definition of naive CD8+ T cells was applied: CD45RO-CCR7+CD27+CD95-. Standard density gradient centrifugation was used to isolate peripheral blood mononuclear cells from buffy coats. Naive CXCR3-negative and CXCR3-positive CD8+ T cells were flow-sorted on a FACSAria III. An RNeasy Mini Kit was used to extract total RNA from the sorted cells. Without a recorded count, this clonotype is taken to be medium-sized (0.01 to 0.1%) from its frequency. Its antigen is not yet known. The CDR1 and CDR2 encoded by the germline V gene are SQVTM and ANQGSEA. The CDR3 has 15 amino acids, counting the end cysteine and phenylalanine. The DNA sequence is not available. The listed sequencing device is NextSeq 550. The Human TCR Profiling Kit (MiLaboratory) was used to prepare UMI-labeled 5' RACE TRB cDNA libraries. cDNA synthesis used the entire amount of extracted RNA, and PCR amplification then used the entire amount of cDNA produced. Libraries were prepared in parallel using an identical number of PCR cycles. The original methods were these. With a requirement of at least two reads per UMI, MIGEC and MiXCR extracted about 48,000 +/- 9,800 unique UMI-labeled TRB cDNA molecules per library. Each library averaged about 40,000 +/- 10,000 functional in-frame TRB CDR3 nucleotide clonotypes without stop codons. Diversity metrics, including normalized Shannon-Wiener and Chao1, were computed in VDJtools after downsampling to 5000 UMI-labeled TRB molecules per sample. VDJtools computed clonotype-size-weighted physicochemical properties of the central five CDR3 residues: interaction energy, strength, volume and Kidera factor 4. TCRdb reprocessed the reads; each CDR3 protein sequence makes one entry, and DNA is unavailable. The V and J calls come from TCRdb's annotation, not from the publication. The table for this sample shows 6,500 to 7,500 distinct CDR3 sequences. About 1.5% of the sample is held by the ten biggest clonotypes.

The TCR originated in a human donor in good health. Some clones in this sample may be carry-over from other donors' samples. The chain is assembled from TRBV29-1 and TRBJ1-2; TCRdb lists TRBD1, though no DNA is available to test this call. The specimen was naive CXCR3- CD8+ T cells from blood. The sample's cell subset or site label, decoded: CD45RO-CCR7+CD27+CD95- naive CD8+ T cells lacking CXCR3 (TNR3-). The CDR3 loop reads CSVEELGQGIDGYTF.